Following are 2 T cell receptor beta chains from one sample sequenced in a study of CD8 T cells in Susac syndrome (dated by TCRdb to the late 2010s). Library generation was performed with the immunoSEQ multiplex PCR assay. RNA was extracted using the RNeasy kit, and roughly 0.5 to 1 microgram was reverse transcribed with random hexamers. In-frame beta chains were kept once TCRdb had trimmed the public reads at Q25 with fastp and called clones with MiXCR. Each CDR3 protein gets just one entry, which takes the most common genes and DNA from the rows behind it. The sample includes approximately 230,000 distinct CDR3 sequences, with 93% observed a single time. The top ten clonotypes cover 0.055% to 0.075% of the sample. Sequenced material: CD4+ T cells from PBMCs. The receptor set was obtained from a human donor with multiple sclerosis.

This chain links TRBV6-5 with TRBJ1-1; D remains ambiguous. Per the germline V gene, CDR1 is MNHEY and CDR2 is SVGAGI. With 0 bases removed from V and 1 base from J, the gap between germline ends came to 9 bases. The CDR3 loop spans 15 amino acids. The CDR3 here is CASSYSSDPNTEAFF. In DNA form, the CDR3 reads TGTGCCAGCAGTTACTCTTCAGACCCGAACACTGAAGCTTTCTTT.

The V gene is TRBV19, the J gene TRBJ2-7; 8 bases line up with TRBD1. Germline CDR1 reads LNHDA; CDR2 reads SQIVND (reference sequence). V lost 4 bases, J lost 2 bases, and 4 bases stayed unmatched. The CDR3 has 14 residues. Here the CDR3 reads CASSKQGDAYEQYF. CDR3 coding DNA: TGTGCCAGTAGTAAACAGGGGGACGCCTACGAGCAGTACTTC. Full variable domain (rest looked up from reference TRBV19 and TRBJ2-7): DGGITQSPKYLFRKEGQNVTLSCEQNLNHDAMYWYRQDPGQGLRLIYYSQIVNDFQKGDIAEGYSVSREKKESFPLTVTSAQKNPTAFYLCASSKQGDAYEQYFGPGTRLTVT.